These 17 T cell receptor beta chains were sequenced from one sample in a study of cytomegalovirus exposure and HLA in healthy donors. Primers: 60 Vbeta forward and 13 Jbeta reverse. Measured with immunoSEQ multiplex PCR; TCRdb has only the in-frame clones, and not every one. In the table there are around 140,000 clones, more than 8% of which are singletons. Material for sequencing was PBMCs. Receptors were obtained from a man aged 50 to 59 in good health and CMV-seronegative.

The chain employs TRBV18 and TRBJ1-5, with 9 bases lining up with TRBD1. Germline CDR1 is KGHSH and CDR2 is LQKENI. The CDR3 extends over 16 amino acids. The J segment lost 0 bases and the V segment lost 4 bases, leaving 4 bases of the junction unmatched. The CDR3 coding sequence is TGTGCCAGCTCACTGTCGACAGGGGGTAGCAATCAGCCCCAGCATTTT. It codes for CASSLSTGGSNQPQHF.

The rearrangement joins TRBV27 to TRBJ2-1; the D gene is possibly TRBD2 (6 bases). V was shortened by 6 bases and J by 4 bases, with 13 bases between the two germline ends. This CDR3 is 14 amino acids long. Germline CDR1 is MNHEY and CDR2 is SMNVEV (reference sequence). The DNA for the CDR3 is TGTGCCAGCAGCGGACTGGGAGGTTACAATGAGCAGTTCTTC. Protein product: CASSGLGGYNEQFF.

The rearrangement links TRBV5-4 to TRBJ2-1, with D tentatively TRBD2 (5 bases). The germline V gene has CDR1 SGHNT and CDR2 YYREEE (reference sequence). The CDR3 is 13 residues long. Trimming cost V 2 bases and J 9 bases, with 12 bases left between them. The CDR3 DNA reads TGTGCCAGCAGCTTTGGTAGCGTCACTGAGCAGTTCTTC. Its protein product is CASSFGSVTEQFF.

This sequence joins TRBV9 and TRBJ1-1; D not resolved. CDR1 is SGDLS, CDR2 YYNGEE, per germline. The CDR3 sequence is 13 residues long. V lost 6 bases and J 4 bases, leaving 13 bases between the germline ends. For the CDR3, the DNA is TGTGCCAGCACCCCCGCGGGATTCACTGAAGCTTTCTTT. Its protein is CASTPAGFTEAFF. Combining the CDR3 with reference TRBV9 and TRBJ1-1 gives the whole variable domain DSGVTQTPKHLITATGQRVTLRCSPRSGDLSVYWYQQSLDQGLQFLIQYYNGEERAKGNILERFSAQQFPDLHSELNLSSLELGDSALYFCASTPAGFTEAFFGQGTRLTVV.

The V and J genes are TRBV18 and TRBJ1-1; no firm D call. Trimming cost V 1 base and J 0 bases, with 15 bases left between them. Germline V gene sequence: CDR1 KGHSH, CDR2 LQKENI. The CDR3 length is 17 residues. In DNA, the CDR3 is TGTGCCAGCTCACCACTCCCAACGACTATTTTGAACACTGAAGCTTTCTTT. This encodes CASSPLPTTILNTEAFF.

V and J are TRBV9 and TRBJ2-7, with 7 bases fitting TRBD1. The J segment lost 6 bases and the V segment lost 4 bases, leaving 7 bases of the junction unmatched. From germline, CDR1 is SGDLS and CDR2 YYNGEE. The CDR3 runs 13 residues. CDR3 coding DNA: TGTGCCAGCAGCACGGATAACAGGGGCGAGCAGTACTTC. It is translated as CASSTDNRGEQYF.

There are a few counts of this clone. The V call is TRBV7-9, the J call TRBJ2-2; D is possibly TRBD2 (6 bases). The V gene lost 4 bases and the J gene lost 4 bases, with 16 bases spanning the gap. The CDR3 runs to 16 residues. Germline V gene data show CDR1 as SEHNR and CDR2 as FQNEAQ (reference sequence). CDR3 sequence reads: CASSSTRDSSTGELFF. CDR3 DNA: TGTGCCAGCAGCTCAACAAGGGACTCCTCCACCGGGGAGCTGTTTTTT.

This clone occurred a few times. CDR3 sequence: CASSDREGYGNEQFF. In DNA form, the CDR3 reads TGTGCCAGCAGTGATCGGGAGGGCTACGGCAATGAGCAGTTCTTC. V is TRBV2 and J is TRBJ2-1, with 8 bases identical to TRBD2. V gave up 3 bases and J gave up 6 bases; unmatched junction bases: 7. CDR3 length equals 15 residues. The germline V gene encodes CDR1 SNHLY and CDR2 FYNNEI.

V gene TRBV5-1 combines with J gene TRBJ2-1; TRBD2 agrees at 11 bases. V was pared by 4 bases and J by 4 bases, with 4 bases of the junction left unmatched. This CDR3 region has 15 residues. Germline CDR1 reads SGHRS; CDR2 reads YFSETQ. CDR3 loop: CASSRSGGVYNEQFF. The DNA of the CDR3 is TGCGCCAGCAGCCGTAGCGGGGGGGTTTACAATGAGCAGTTCTTC.

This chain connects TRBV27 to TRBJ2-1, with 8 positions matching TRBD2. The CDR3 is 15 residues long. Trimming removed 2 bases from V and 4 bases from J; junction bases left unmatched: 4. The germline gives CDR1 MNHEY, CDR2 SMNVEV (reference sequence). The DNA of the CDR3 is TGTGCCAGCAGTTTAATAGCGGGACCTTACAATGAGCAGTTCTTC. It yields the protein CASSLIAGPYNEQFF.

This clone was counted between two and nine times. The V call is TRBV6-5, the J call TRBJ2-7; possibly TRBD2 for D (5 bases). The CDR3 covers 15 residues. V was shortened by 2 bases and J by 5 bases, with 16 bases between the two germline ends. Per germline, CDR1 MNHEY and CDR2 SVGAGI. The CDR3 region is CASSYRLPGQDEQYF. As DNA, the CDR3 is TGTGCCAGCAGTTACCGACTACCGGGTCAGGACGAGCAGTACTTC.

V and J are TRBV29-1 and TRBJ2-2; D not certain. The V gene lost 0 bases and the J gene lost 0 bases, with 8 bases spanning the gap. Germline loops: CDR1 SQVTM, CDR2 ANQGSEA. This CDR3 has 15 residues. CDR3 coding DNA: TGCAGCGTTGAAGATTGGCAAACGAACACCGGGGAGCTGTTTTTT. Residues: CSVEDWQTNTGELFF.

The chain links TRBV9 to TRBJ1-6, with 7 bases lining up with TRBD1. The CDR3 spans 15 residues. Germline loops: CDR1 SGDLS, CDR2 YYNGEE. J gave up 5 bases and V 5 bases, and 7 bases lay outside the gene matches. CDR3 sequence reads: CASSIGQENNSPLHF. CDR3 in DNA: TGTGCCAGCAGTATCGGACAGGAGAATAATTCACCCCTCCACTTT.

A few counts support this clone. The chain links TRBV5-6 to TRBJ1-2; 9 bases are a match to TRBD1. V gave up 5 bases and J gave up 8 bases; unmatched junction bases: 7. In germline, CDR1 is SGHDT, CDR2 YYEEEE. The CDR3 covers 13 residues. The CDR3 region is CASRTGTGLGYTF. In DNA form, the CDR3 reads TGTGCCAGCAGAACCGGGACAGGGCTCGGCTACACCTTC.

CDR3 sequence reads: CASSQGSGGLAGDSPLHF. CDR3 sequence (DNA): TGTGCCAGCAGCCAGGGGTCGGGGGGGCTGGCTGGGGATTCACCCCTCCACTTT. The gene calls are TRBV5-4 and TRBJ1-6; tentatively, D is TRBD1 (6 bases). The CDR3 sequence is 18 residues long. CDR1 and CDR2 from the germline V gene are SGHNT and YYREEE (reference sequence). Trimming stripped 4 bases from V and 8 bases from J, with 25 bases between.

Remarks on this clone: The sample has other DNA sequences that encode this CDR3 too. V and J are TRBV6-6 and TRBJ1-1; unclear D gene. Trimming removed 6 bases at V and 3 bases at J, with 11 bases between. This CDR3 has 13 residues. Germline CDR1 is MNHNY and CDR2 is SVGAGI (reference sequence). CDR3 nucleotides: TGTGCCAGCAGAGTAGCCGGGGACACTGAAGCTTTCTTT. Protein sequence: CASRVAGDTEAFF.

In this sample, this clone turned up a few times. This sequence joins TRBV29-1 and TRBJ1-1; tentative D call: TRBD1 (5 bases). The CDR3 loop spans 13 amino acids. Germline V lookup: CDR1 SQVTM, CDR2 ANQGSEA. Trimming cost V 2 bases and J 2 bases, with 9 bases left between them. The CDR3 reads CSVERGGNTEAFF. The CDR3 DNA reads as TGCAGCGTTGAAAGGGGTGGAAACACTGAAGCTTTCTTT.